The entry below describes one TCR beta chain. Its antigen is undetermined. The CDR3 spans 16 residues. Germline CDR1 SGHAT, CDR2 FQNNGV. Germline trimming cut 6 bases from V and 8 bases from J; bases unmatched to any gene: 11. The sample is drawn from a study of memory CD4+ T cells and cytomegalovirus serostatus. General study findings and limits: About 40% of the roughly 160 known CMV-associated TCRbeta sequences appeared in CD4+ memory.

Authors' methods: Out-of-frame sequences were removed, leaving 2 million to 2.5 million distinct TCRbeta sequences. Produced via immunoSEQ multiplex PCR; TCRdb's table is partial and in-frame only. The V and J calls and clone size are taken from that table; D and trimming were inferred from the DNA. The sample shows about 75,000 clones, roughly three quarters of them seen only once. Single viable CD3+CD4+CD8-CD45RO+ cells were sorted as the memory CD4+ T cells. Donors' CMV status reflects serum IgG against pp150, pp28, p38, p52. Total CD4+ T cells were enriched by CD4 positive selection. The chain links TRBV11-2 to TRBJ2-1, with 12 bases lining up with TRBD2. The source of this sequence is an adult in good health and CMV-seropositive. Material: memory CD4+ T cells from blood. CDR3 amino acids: CASSSTRLAGVDEQFF. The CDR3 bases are TGTGCCAGCAGTTCGACACGACTAGCGGGAGTTGATGAGCAGTTCTTC.